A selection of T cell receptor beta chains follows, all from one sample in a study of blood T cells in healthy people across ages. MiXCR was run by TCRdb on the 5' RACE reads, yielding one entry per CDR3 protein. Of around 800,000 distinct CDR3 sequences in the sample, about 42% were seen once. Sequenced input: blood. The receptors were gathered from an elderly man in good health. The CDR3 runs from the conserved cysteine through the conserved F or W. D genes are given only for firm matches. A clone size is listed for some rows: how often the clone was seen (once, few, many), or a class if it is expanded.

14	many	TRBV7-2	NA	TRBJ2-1	CASSPPGAYNEQFF	TGTGCCAGCAGCCCTCCCGGGGCCTACAATGAGCAGTTCTTC
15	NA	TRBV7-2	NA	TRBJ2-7	CASTRQAGSRYEQYF	TGTGCCAGCACCAGACAGGCAGGGAGTAGGTACGAGCAGTACTTC
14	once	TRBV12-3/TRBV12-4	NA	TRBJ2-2	CASSFGDLTGELFF	TGTGCCAGCAGTTTTGGTGATCTCACCGGGGAGCTGTTTTTT
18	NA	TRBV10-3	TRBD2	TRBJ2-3	CAISDSGTSGTSTDTQYF	TGTGCCATCAGTGATTCCGGGACTAGCGGTACTAGCACAGATACGCAGTATTTT
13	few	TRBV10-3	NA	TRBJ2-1	CAISGGPYNEQFF	TGTGCCATCAGTGGAGGGCCCTACAATGAGCAGTTCTTC
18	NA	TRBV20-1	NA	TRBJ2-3	CSAKPLSRERGLTDTQYF	TGCAGTGCTAAACCCCTCTCGAGGGAACGGGGCCTCACAGATACGCAGTATTTT
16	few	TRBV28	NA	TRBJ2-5	CASSLLADSPGNEQYF	TGTGCCAGCAGTTTATTAGCGGATTCACCTGGCAATGAGCAGTACTTC
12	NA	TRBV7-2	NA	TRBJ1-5	CASTVSGQPQHF	TGTGCCAGTACAGTTAGCGGTCAGCCCCAGCATTTT
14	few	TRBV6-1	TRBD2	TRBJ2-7	CASTPGGRASEQYF	TGTGCCAGCACCCCAGGCGGGAGGGCCTCCGAGCAGTACTTC
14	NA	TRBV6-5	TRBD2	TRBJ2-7	CASSYTLAGAEQYF	TGTGCCAGCAGTTACACACTAGCGGGGGCCGAGCAGTACTTC
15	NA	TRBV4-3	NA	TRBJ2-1	CASSQDWADNNEQFF	TGCGCCAGCAGCCAAGATTGGGCAGACAACAATGAGCAGTTCTTC
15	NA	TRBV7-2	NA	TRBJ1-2	CASTLAPRANYGYTF	TGTGCCAGCACCTTGGCGCCAAGGGCCAACTATGGCTACACCTTC
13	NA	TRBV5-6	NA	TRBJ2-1	CASSWAGWGEQFF	TGTGCCAGCAGCTGGGCAGGGTGGGGTGAGCAGTTCTTC
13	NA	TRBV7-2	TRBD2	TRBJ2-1	CASSTGTIYEQFF	TGTGCCAGCAGCACGGGGACTATATATGAGCAGTTCTTC
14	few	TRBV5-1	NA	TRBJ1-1	CASNIDARNTEAFF	TGCGCCAGCAACATAGACGCACGGAACACTGAAGCTTTCTTT
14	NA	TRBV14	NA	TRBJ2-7	CASSQASDGGPPYF	TGTGCCAGCAGCCAAGCCTCGGACGGCGGTCCACCGTACTTC